Listed here is a single T cell receptor beta chain. Its antigen remains unknown. The sample is drawn from a study of T cells in Graves' hyperthyroidism and ophthalmopathy. Study-wide findings and caveats: Most expanded thyroid clonotypes above 0.001 recurred in blood.

Among the patients, aged 18 to 65, hyperthyroidism was newly diagnosed and had lasted under 2 months. Diagnoses used clinical symptoms, serum thyroxine and TRAb, thyroid ultrasound and orbital computed tomography. Losses at the gene ends were 1 base for V and 7 bases for J; bases not matched to a gene: 11. Per germline, CDR1 LNHDA and CDR2 SQIVND (reference sequence). CDR3 length equals 16 residues. Using RNA transcripts as the source, TCR beta CDR3 regions were amplified. Carried out on the TCR CDR3, a first-round RT-PCR used the HTBI primer set. TCRdb independently ran MiXCR on the multiplex PCR reads; one entry per CDR3 protein. The sample consists of a few hundred thousand distinct CDR3 sequences, 40% to 55% of them appearing once.

The chain combines TRBV19 with TRBJ2-7; 9 bases line up with TRBD2. The origin of this receptor is a woman aged 18-29 years with Graves' hyperthyroidism. Sample: peripheral blood or thyroid tissue (not recorded which). As DNA, the CDR3 is TGTGCCAGTAGTATAGGCTCCGGCGGGAGGGCCTGGGAGCAGTACTTC. Translation gives CASSIGSGGRAWEQYF.